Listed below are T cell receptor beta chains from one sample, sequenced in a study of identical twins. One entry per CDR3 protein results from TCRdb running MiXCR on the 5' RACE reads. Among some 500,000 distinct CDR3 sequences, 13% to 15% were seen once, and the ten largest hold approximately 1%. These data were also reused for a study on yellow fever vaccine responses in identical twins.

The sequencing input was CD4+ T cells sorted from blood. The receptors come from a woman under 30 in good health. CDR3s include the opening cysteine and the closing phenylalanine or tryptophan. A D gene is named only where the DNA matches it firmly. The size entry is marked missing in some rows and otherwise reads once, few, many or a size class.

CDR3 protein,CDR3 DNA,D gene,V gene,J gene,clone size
CASQAGTETYEQYF,TGTGCCAGCCAAGCCGGGACGGAGACCTACGAGCAGTACTTC,NA,TRBV2,TRBJ2-7,once
CASSQGPTNEKLFF,TGCGCCAGCAGCCAGGGACCCACCAATGAAAAACTGTTTTTT,NA,TRBV5-1,TRBJ1-4,NA
CASSIREGPEQYF,TGTGCCAGTAGTATCCGGGAGGGCCCAGAGCAGTACTTC,TRBD2,TRBV19,TRBJ2-7,NA
CASTGRENQPQHF,TGTGCCAGCACGGGGAGGGAAAATCAGCCCCAGCATTTT,NA,TRBV19,TRBJ1-5,NA
CASSLGFGAGGGTKNIQYF,TGTGCCAGCAGCTTAGGTTTCGGAGCGGGGGGGGGAACCAAAAACATTCAGTACTTC,TRBD2,TRBV11-2,TRBJ2-4,NA
CASSKPLVSTDTQYF,TGTGCCAGCAGCAAACCGCTGGTGAGCACAGATACGCAGTATTTT,NA,TRBV7-2,TRBJ2-3,NA
CASIGTRGTGELFF,TGTGCCAGCATCGGGACCCGGGGCACCGGGGAGCTGTTTTTT,NA,TRBV2,TRBJ2-2,few
CASSYSGGRLDTQYF,TGTGCCAGCAGCTATAGCGGGGGGAGACTAGATACGCAGTATTTT,TRBD2,TRBV12-3/TRBV12-4,TRBJ2-3,few
CASGEPQQFF,TGTGCCAGCGGAGAACCTCAGCAGTTCTTC,NA,TRBV5-4,TRBJ2-1,NA
CNANGGLDTQYF,TGCAATGCTAACGGCGGTTTAGATACGCAGTATTTT,NA,TRBV20-1,TRBJ2-3,few
CAGDGPGEYNEQFF,TGTGCCGGCGACGGACCAGGTGAATACAATGAGCAGTTCTTC,NA,TRBV2,TRBJ2-1,NA
CASSPSGLAARGEQFF,TGCGCCAGCAGCCCTTCCGGACTAGCGGCCCGAGGGGAGCAGTTCTTC,TRBD2,TRBV5-1,TRBJ2-1,NA
CASRLGQDNSPLHF,TGTGCCAGCAGACTCGGACAGGACAATTCACCCCTCCACTTT,TRBD1,TRBV28,TRBJ1-6,few
CASSYSYKEPSYNEQFF,TGTGCCAGCAGTTACTCGTATAAGGAGCCCTCCTACAATGAGCAGTTCTTC,NA,TRBV6-2/TRBV6-3,TRBJ2-1,many
CAISGVRQVSSYEQYF,TGTGCCATCAGTGGAGTTCGACAGGTCAGCTCCTACGAGCAGTACTTC,NA,TRBV10-3,TRBJ2-7,NA
CASSQDAVSSYEQYF,TGTGCCAGCAGCCAAGATGCCGTGTCGTCCTACGAGCAGTACTTC,NA,TRBV3-1,TRBJ2-7,NA
CAWSGGQSSYNEQFF,TGTGCCTGGAGTGGTGGACAGAGCTCCTACAATGAGCAGTTCTTC,NA,TRBV30,TRBJ2-1,NA
CAWIRGLGLNTGELFF,TGTGCCTGGATTCGGGGACTAGGGTTGAACACCGGGGAGCTGTTTTTT,TRBD2,TRBV30,TRBJ2-2,NA
CASSEAGSGNTIYF,TGCGCCAGCAGTGAGGCGGGCTCTGGAAACACCATATATTTT,NA,TRBV5-1,TRBJ1-3,NA
CSAPRTGGADSPLHF,TGCAGTGCTCCTCGGACAGGGGGCGCGGATTCACCCCTCCACTTT,TRBD1,TRBV20-1,TRBJ1-6,NA
CASSSYTNTEAFF,TGTGCCAGCAGCTCCTACACGAACACTGAAGCTTTCTTT,NA,TRBV7-6,TRBJ1-1,few
CASSPGTGVKETQYF,TGTGCCAGCAGCCCAGGGACAGGGGTCAAGGAGACCCAGTACTTC,TRBD1,TRBV13,TRBJ2-5,few
CATSRVARGETQYF,TGTGCCACCAGCAGAGTGGCAAGGGGAGAGACCCAGTACTTC,NA,TRBV15,TRBJ2-5,NA
CASSPGTGNTIYF,TGTGCCAGCTCACCCGGTACTGGAAACACCATATATTTT,NA,TRBV18,TRBJ1-3,many
CASSWRGGSGSTDTQYF,TGTGCCAGCAGCTGGAGGGGAGGTAGCGGGAGCACAGATACGCAGTATTTT,TRBD2,TRBV5-5,TRBJ2-3,NA
CASRQTNYGYTF,TGTGCCAGCAGGCAGACAAACTATGGCTACACCTTC,NA,TRBV6-2/TRBV6-3,TRBJ1-2,many
CSVEDRRVRRGGTDTQYF,TGCAGCGTTGAAGATCGCAGGGTGCGGCGGGGGGGCACAGATACGCAGTATTTT,TRBD2,TRBV29-1,TRBJ2-3,few
CASSLGASTGEAFF,TGTGCCAGCAGTTTAGGAGCTTCGACAGGGGAAGCTTTCTTT,TRBD1,TRBV12-3/TRBV12-4,TRBJ1-1,few
CASSVAGGRGNEQFF,TGTGCCAGCAGCGTAGCTGGGGGCCGGGGGAATGAGCAGTTCTTC,NA,TRBV9,TRBJ2-1,many
CASSYSTGQPQHF,TGTGCCAGCAGTTACTCGACCGGGCAGCCCCAGCATTTT,NA,TRBV6-5,TRBJ1-5,NA
CASSYSNRGQQPQHF,TGTGCCAGCAGTTACTCGAACAGGGGACAACAGCCCCAGCATTTT,TRBD1,TRBV6-5,TRBJ1-5,NA
CASSYSLNTGELFF,TGTGCCAGCAGTTATAGTCTGAACACCGGGGAGCTGTTTTTT,NA,TRBV6-5,TRBJ2-2,few
CASRPRTSHEQFF,TGTGCCAGCAGACCCAGGACTAGCCATGAGCAGTTCTTC,TRBD2,TRBV12-3/TRBV12-4,TRBJ2-1,few
CASSQDPSPSGGASTDTQYF,TGTGCCAGCAGCCAAGATCCGTCCCCTAGCGGGGGGGCGAGCACAGATACGCAGTATTTT,TRBD2,TRBV4-2,TRBJ2-3,few